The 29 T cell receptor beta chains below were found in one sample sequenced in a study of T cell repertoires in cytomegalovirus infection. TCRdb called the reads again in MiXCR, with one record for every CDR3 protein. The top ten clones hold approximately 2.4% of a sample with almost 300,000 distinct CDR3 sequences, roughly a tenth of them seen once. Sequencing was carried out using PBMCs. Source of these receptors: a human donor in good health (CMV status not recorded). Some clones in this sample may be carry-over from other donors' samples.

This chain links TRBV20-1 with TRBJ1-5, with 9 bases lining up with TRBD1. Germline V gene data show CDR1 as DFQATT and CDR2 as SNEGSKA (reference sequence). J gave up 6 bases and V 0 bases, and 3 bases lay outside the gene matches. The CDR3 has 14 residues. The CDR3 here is CSARDNRGLQPQHF. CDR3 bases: TGCAGTGCTAGAGATAACAGGGGGCTTCAGCCCCAGCATTTT.

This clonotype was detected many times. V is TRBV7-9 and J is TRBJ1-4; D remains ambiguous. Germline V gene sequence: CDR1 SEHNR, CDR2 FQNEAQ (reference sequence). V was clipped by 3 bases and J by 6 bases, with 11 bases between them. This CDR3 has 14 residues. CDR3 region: CASSFIGLDEKLFF. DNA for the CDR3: TGTGCCAGCAGCTTTATTGGTTTGGATGAAAAACTGTTTTTT.

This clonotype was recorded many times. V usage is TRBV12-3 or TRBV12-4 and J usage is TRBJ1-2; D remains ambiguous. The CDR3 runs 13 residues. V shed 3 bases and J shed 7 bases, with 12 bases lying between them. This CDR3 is CASSFPGRPGYTF. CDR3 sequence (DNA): TGTGCCAGCAGTTTTCCCGGGCGCCCTGGCTACACCTTC.

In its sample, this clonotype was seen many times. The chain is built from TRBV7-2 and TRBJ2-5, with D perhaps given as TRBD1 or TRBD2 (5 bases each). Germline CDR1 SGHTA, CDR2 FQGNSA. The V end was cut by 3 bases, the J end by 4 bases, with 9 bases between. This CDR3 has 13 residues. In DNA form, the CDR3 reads TGTGCCAGCAGCTTCCGGGGCGGAGAGACCCAGTACTTC. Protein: CASSFRGGETQYF.

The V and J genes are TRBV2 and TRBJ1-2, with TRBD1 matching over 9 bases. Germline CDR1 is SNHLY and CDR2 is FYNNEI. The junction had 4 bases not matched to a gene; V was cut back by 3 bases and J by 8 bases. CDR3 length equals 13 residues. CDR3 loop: CASSENRGLGYTF. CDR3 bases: TGTGCCAGCAGTGAGAACAGGGGGCTGGGCTACACCTTC.

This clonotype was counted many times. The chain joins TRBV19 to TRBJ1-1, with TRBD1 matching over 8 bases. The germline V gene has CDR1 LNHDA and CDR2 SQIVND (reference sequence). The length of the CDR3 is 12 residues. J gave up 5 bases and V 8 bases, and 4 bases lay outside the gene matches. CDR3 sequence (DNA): TGTGCCAGTTGGACAGGGAGGACTGAAGCTTTCTTT. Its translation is CASWTGRTEAFF.

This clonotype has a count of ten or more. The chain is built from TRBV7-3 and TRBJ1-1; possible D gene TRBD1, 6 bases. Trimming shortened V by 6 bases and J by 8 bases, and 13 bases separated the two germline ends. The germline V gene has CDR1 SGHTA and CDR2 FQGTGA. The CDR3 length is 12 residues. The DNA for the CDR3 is TGTGCCAGCAGTCCTCGCACAGGGGAAGCTTTCTTT. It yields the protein CASSPRTGEAFF.

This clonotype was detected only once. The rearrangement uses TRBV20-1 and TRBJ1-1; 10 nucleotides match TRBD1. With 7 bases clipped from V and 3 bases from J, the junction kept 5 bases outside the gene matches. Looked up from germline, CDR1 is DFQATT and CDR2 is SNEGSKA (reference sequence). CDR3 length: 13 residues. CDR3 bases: TGCAGTGTCCGGACAGGGGGGTACACTGAAGCTTTCTTT. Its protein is CSVRTGGYTEAFF.

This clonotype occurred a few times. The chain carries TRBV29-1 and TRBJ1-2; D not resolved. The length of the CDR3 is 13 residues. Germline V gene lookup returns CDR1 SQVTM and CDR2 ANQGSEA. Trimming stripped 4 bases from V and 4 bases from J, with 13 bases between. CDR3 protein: CSVVGGRIYGYTF. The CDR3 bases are TGCAGCGTTGTCGGAGGACGGATCTATGGCTACACCTTC.

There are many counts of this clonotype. The CDR3 nucleotides are TGCAGTGCTAGGTCGACAGGATGGAATCAGCCCCAGCATTTT. This translates into CSARSTGWNQPQHF. This chain connects TRBV20-1 to TRBJ1-5, with D tentatively TRBD1 (6 bases). The CDR3 is 14 amino acids. The V gene's germline CDR1 is DFQATT and CDR2 SNEGSKA (reference sequence). V lost 3 bases and J 4 bases, leaving 13 bases between the germline ends.

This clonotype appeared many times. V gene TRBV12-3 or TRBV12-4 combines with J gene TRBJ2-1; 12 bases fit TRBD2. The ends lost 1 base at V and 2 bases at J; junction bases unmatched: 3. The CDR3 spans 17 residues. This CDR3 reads CASSLVSSGGAYNEQFF. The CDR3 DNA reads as TGTGCCAGCAGTTTAGTCTCTAGCGGGGGGGCCTACAATGAGCAGTTCTTC.

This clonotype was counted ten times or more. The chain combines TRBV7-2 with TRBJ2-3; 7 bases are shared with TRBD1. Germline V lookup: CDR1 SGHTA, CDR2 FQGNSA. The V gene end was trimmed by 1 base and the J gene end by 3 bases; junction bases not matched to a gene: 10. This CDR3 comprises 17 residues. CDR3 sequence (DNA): TGTGCCAGCAGCTTAGTCCGGGCCAGGGGGAAAACAGATACGCAGTATTTT. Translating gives CASSLVRARGKTDTQYF.

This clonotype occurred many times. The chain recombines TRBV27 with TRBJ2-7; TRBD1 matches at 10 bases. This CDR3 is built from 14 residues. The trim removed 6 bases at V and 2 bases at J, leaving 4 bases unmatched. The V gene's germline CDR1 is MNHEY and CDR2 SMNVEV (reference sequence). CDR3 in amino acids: CASSRQGATYEQYF. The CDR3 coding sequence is TGTGCCAGCAGCCGACAGGGGGCCACCTACGAGCAGTACTTC.

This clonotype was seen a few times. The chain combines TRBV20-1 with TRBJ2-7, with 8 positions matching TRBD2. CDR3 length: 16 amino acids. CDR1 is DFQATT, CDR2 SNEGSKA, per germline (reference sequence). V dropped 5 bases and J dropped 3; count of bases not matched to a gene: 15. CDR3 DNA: TGCAGTGCTGCCCCTCGGGAGCGGGGGCCTTACTACGAGCAGTACTTC. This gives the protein CSAAPRERGPYYEQYF.

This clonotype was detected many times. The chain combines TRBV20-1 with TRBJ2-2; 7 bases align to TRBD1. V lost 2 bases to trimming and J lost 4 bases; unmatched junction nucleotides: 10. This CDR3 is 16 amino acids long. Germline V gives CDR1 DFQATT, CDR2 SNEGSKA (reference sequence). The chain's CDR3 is CSARLFERGLTGELFF. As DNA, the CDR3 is TGCAGTGCTAGACTCTTCGAAAGGGGGCTCACCGGGGAGCTGTTTTTT.

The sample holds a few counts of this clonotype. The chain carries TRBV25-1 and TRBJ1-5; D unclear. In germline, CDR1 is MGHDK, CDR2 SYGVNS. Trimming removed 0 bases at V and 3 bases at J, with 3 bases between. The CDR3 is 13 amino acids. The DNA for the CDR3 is TGTGCCAGCAGTGAATACCTCAATCAGCCCCAGCATTTT. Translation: CASSEYLNQPQHF.

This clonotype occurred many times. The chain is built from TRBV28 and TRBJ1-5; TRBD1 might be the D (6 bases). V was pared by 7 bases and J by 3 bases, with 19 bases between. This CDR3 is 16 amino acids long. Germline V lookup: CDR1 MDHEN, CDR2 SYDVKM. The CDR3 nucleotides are TGTGCCAGCACTACCCGCGGGGGGCGGTTCAATCAGCCCCAGCATTTT. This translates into CASTTRGGRFNQPQHF.

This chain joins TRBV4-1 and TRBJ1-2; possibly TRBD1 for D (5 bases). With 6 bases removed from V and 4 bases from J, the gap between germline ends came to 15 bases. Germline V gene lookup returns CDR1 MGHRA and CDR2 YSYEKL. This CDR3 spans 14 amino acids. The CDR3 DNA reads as TGCGCCAGCAGGCCCCCCGGGACGGCCTATGGCTACACCTTC. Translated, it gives CASRPPGTAYGYTF.

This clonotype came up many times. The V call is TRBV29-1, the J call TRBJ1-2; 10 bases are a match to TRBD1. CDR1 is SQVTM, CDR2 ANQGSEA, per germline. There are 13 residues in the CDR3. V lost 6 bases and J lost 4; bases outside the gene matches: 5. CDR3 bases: TGCAGCGTGGCCGGGACAGGGGCCTATGGCTACACCTTC. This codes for CSVAGTGAYGYTF.

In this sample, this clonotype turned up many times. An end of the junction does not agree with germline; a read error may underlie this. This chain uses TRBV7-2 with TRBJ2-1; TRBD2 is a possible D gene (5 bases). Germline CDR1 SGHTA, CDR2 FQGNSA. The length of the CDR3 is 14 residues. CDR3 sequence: CASSLSLFGDDMGF. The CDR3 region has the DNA TGTGCCAGCAGCCTATCGTTATTCGGGGATGATATGGGCTTC.

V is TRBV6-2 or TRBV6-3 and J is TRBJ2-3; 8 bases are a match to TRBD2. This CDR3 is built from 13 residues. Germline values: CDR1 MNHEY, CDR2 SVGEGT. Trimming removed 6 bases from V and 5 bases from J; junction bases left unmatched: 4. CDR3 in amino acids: CASRMAGGDTQYF. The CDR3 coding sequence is TGTGCCAGCAGGATGGCGGGGGGAGATACGCAGTATTTT.

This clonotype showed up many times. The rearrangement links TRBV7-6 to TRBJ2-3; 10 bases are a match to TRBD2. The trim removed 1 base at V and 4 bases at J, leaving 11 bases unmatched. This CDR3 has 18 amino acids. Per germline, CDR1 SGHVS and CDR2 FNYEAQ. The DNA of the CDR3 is TGTGCCAGCAGCTTAGTCGACGGGGGACTAGCGCTCCCAGATACGCAGTATTTT. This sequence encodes CASSLVDGGLALPDTQYF.

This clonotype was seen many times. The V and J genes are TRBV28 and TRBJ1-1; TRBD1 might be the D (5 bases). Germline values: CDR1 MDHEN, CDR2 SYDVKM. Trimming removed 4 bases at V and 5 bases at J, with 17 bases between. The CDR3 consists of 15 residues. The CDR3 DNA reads TGTGCCAGCAGTTCCCCTGTAATAGGGGCGACTGAAGCTTTCTTT. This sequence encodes CASSSPVIGATEAFF.

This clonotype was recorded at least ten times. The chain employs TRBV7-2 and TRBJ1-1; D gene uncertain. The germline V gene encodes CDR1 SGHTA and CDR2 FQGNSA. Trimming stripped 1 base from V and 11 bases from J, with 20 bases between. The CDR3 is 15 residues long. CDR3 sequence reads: CASSLEQLGARRAFF. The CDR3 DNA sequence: TGTGCCAGCAGCTTAGAGCAGCTTGGAGCAAGGAGGGCTTTCTTT.

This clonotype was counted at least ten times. The CDR3, as DNA: TGTGCCAGCAGCCGACAGGCTACTGAAGCTTTCTTT. It specifies CASSRQATEAFF. The chain carries TRBV7-2 and TRBJ1-1; D is possibly TRBD1 (6 bases). The germline V gene has CDR1 SGHTA and CDR2 FQGNSA. Trimming removed 5 bases from V and 5 bases from J, with 9 bases in between. The CDR3 length is 12 residues.

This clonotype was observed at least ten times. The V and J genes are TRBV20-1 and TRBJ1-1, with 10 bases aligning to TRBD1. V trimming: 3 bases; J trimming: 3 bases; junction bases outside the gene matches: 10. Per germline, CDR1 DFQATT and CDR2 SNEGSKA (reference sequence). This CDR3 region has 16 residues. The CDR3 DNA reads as TGCAGTGCTAGCCCTGGGACAGGGGCCTGGGACACTGAAGCTTTCTTT. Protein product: CSASPGTGAWDTEAFF.

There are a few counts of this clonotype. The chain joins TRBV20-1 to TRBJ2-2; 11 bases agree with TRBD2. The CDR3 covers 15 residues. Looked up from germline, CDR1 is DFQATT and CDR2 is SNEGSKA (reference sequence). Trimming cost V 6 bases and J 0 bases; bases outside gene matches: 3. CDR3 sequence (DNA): TGCAGTGCCCCGGGACTAGCGGCGAACACCGGGGAGCTGTTTTTT. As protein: CSAPGLAANTGELFF.

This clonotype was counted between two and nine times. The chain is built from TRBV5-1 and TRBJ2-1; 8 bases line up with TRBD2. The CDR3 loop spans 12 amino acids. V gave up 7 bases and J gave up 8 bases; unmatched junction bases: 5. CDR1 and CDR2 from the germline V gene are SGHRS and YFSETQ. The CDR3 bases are TGCGCCAGCTGGGGACTAGAACATGAGCAGTTCTTC. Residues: CASWGLEHEQFF.

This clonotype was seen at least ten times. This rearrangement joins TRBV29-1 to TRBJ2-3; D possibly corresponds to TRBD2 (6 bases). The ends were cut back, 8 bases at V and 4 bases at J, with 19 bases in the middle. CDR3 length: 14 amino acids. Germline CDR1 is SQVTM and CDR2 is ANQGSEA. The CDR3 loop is CSSGGALGADTQYF. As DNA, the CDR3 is TGCAGCTCTGGCGGGGCCCTTGGCGCAGATACGCAGTATTTT.